These 32 T cell receptor beta chains share one sample of origin, sequenced in a study of CD8 T cells in ankylosing spondylitis. TCRdb recomputed calls from the 5' RACE reads with MiXCR, one row per CDR3 protein. The table shows some 87,000 distinct CDR3 sequences, with around 30% occurring only once. What was sequenced was blood, either unsorted or a sorted T cell fraction (not recorded which). These receptors were taken from a male donor with ankylosing spondylitis or in good health (not recorded which).

V gene TRBV20-1 combines with J gene TRBJ1-2; TRBD1 aligns across 7 bases. V trimming: 5 bases; J trimming: 4 bases; junction bases outside the gene matches: 7. Germline V gene sequence: CDR1 DFQATT, CDR2 SNEGSKA (reference sequence). The CDR3 is made up of 13 amino acids. The CDR3 here is CSASTQGGYGYTF. The CDR3, as DNA: TGCAGTGCTTCGACTCAGGGGGGCTATGGCTACACCTTC.

The chain recombines TRBV5-1 with TRBJ2-3, with 9 bases lining up with TRBD1. V was pared by 6 bases and J by 1 base, with 6 bases of the junction left unmatched. The CDR3 has 15 residues. Germline assignment: CDR1 SGHRS and CDR2 YFSETQ. The chain's CDR3 is CASTIRTGGTDTQYF. CDR3 sequence (DNA): TGCGCCAGCACCATTCGGACAGGGGGCACAGATACGCAGTATTTT.

CDR3 loop: CASSNQGDYGYTF. CDR3 sequence (DNA): TGTGCCAGCAGCAACCAGGGGGACTATGGCTACACCTTC. V and J are TRBV7-2 and TRBJ1-2; 7 positions match TRBD1. Looked up from germline, CDR1 is SGHTA and CDR2 is FQGNSA. The V and J ends lost 5 bases and 3 bases, in that order; junction bases with no gene match: 3. The CDR3 spans 13 residues.

The chain combines TRBV5-1 with TRBJ1-1; 10 bases match TRBD1. The ends lost 4 bases at V and 5 bases at J; junction bases unmatched: 5. Looked up from germline, CDR1 is SGHRS and CDR2 is YFSETQ. The CDR3 totals 14 residues. The chain's CDR3 is CASSGTGAGTEAFF. As DNA, the CDR3 is TGCGCCAGCAGCGGGACAGGGGCGGGAACTGAAGCTTTCTTT.

The sample holds many counts of this clonotype. The CDR3 is CSATATSTDTQYF. The CDR3 DNA reads TGCAGTGCTACCGCGACTAGCACAGATACGCAGTATTTT. This chain links TRBV20-1 with TRBJ2-3; D not resolved. CDR1 is DFQATT, CDR2 SNEGSKA, per germline (reference sequence). The germline V and J ends were trimmed by 4 bases and 0 bases, with 8 bases remaining between them. The CDR3 is 13 amino acids.

The chain couples TRBV6-1 to TRBJ1-1; maybe TRBD1 (6 bases). Germline values: CDR1 MNHNS, CDR2 SASEGT. The CDR3 is 15 residues long. V lost 6 bases and J lost 1, with 15 bases in between. This chain's CDR3 is CASSPGDRTNTEAFF. The CDR3 DNA reads TGTGCCAGCAGCCCCGGTGACAGGACGAACACTGAAGCTTTCTTT.

This clonotype was seen once. The genes are TRBV4-2 and TRBJ2-3; TRBD2 matches 9 bases. The CDR3 loop spans 16 amino acids. Germline V gives CDR1 LGHNA, CDR2 YNFKEQ. The V and J ends lost 4 bases and 6 bases, in that order; junction bases with no gene match: 11. For the CDR3, the DNA is TGTGCCAGCAGCCGGGGAGCGGGGGGCCCCAGGGATACGCAGTATTTT. Amino acids: CASSRGAGGPRDTQYF.

This clonotype was detected many times. The rearrangement links TRBV5-1 to TRBJ2-7, with D maybe TRBD1 (5 bases). V shed 5 bases and J shed 3 bases, with 24 bases lying between them. The germline CDR1 and CDR2 sequences are SGHRS and YFSETQ. The CDR3 runs 17 residues. The DNA for the CDR3 is TGCGCCAGCAGTGAAGGAAGGGGCCCCCTTCCCGGCTACGAGCAGTACTTC. This codes for CASSEGRGPLPGYEQYF.

This clonotype has only a few counts. V usage is TRBV3-1 and J usage is TRBJ2-5; D may be TRBD2 (6 bases). This CDR3 is built from 14 residues. V was shortened by 2 bases and J by 1 base, with 8 bases between the two germline ends. Per the germline V gene, CDR1 is LGHDT and CDR2 is YNNKEL (reference sequence). The CDR3 reads CASSQRGLQETQYF. CDR3 nucleotide sequence: TGTGCCAGCAGCCAAAGGGGACTCCAAGAGACCCAGTACTTC.

V and J are TRBV28 and TRBJ1-5; a possible D gene is TRBD1 (5 bases). CDR1 and CDR2 (germline): MDHEN, SYDVKM. The CDR3 extends over 14 amino acids. V lost 3 bases to trimming and J lost 2 bases, with 8 bases between them. The CDR3 region has the DNA TGTGCCAGCAGTTTTGTGGGGGGCAATCAGCCCCAGCATTTT. Its protein is CASSFVGGNQPQHF.

The sample holds a few counts of this clonotype. The V call is TRBV10-1, the J call TRBJ2-1; D is uncertain. Trimming pared 0 bases from V and 2 bases from J, leaving 14 bases between. Germline V gene lookup returns CDR1 WNHNN and CDR2 SYGVQD (reference sequence). CDR3 length: 17 amino acids. CDR3 nucleotide sequence: TGCGCCAGCAGTGAGTCGATTCAGGAGACCACCTACAATGAGCAGTTCTTC. The encoded protein is CASSESIQETTYNEQFF.

V gene TRBV7-9 combines with J gene TRBJ2-5; TRBD1 agrees at 10 bases. The junction had 6 bases not matched to a gene; V was cut back by 4 bases and J by 4 bases. This CDR3 contains 15 residues. CDR1 and CDR2 (germline): SEHNR, FQNEAQ (reference sequence). The CDR3 protein is CASSSGQGFAETQYF. The CDR3 DNA follows: TGTGCCAGCAGCTCGGGACAGGGGTTTGCAGAGACCCAGTACTTC.

The rearrangement uses TRBV27 and TRBJ1-1; TRBD1 is a possible D gene (5 bases). Germline CDR1 is MNHEY and CDR2 is SMNVEV (reference sequence). CDR3 length equals 14 residues. V lost 5 bases and J lost 0, with 10 bases in between. For the CDR3, the DNA is TGTGCCAGCAGTCGGTGGGGGATGAACACTGAAGCTTTCTTT. The encoded protein is CASSRWGMNTEAFF.

V is TRBV7-2 and J is TRBJ2-5; the D is unclear. The V gene lost 4 bases and the J gene lost 0 bases, with 6 bases spanning the gap. CDR1 and CDR2 from the germline V gene are SGHTA and FQGNSA. The CDR3 is 13 amino acids. The CDR3 DNA reads TGTGCCAGCAGCTGGGCAGACCAAGAGACCCAGTACTTC. This encodes CASSWADQETQYF.

V is TRBV20-1 and J is TRBJ1-4; 8 bases line up with TRBD1. The CDR3 consists of 19 residues. Germline CDR1 DFQATT, CDR2 SNEGSKA (reference sequence). The V gene end was trimmed by 1 base and the J gene end by 2 bases; junction bases not matched to a gene: 15. This CDR3 reads CSARAWSPGGLSTNEKLFF. CDR3 DNA sequence: TGCAGTGCTAGAGCTTGGAGTCCAGGGGGCCTTAGTACTAATGAAAAACTGTTTTTT.

The V gene is TRBV20-1, the J gene TRBJ1-5, with a possible D match to TRBD1 (5 bases). This CDR3 has 14 amino acids. Trimming took off 3 bases at V and 4 bases at J, with 13 bases between the two ends. Germline values: CDR1 DFQATT, CDR2 SNEGSKA (reference sequence). CDR3 region: CSASRTQTNQPQHF. The CDR3 DNA reads TGCAGTGCTAGTAGGACACAAACTAATCAGCCCCAGCATTTT.

The J gene is TRBJ1-1, the V gene TRBV5-4; D not certain. The CDR3 runs 14 residues. CDR1 is SGHNT, CDR2 YYREEE, per germline (reference sequence). Trimming took 1 base from V and 3 from J, leaving 10 bases between them. CDR3 nucleotides: TGTGCCAGCAGCTTGTCACCGTCTTACACTGAAGCTTTCTTT. Its translation is CASSLSPSYTEAFF.

This chain connects TRBV3-1 to TRBJ2-5, with D unclear. Germline CDR1 is LGHDT and CDR2 is YNNKEL (reference sequence). Trimming shortened V by 4 bases and J by 5 bases, and 8 bases separated the two germline ends. This CDR3 contains 12 residues. CDR3 amino acids: CASSLGLETQYF. CDR3 DNA sequence: TGTGCCAGCAGCCTCGGCCTGGAGACCCAGTACTTC.

The CDR3: CASSLATGVRSGELFF. For the CDR3, the DNA is TGCGCCAGCAGCTTGGCGACAGGGGTAAGGTCCGGGGAGCTGTTTTTT. V gene TRBV5-1 combines with J gene TRBJ2-2, with 8 bases identical to TRBD1. J was trimmed by 6 bases and V by 0 bases; bases with no gene match: 7. Germline V lookup: CDR1 SGHRS, CDR2 YFSETQ. The CDR3 covers 16 residues.

The rearrangement uses TRBV6-1 and TRBJ2-3; 7 nucleotides agree with TRBD1. This CDR3 region has 15 residues. The V gene end was trimmed by 8 bases and the J gene end by 6 bases; junction bases not matched to a gene: 14. CDR1 is MNHNS and CDR2 is SASEGT in the germline V gene. CDR3 coding DNA: TGTGCCAGCGCTACAGTAACAGGGGTTCCGGATACGCAGTATTTT. Its translation is CASATVTGVPDTQYF.

In its sample, this clonotype was seen a few times. This chain connects TRBV7-2 to TRBJ1-1, with D unclear. Germline CDR1 reads SGHTA; CDR2 reads FQGNSA. The CDR3 spans 14 residues. V was trimmed by 5 bases and J by 1 base, leaving 11 bases between them. DNA for the CDR3: TGTGCCAGCAGCCCCGAATTTCAGAACACTGAAGCTTTCTTT. Translating it yields CASSPEFQNTEAFF.

This clonotype has a handful of counts. The chain carries TRBV6-1 and TRBJ1-1; possibly TRBD1 for D (5 bases). Germline loops: CDR1 MNHNS, CDR2 SASEGT. The CDR3 runs to 16 residues. The V end lost 2 bases, the J end lost 1 base, and 14 bases lay between the germline ends. The CDR3 sequence is CASSEWAQDANTEAFF. In DNA, the CDR3 is TGTGCCAGCAGTGAATGGGCACAGGACGCGAACACTGAAGCTTTCTTT.

CDR3 bases: TGTGCCAGCAGCTTAGCGGGATCCGGGAGCGCTTTCTTT. As protein: CASSLAGSGSAFF. The chain joins TRBV7-2 to TRBJ1-1, with no clear D. From germline, CDR1 is SGHTA and CDR2 FQGNSA. Deletions cut 0 bases from V and 11 bases from J, with 13 bases between. The CDR3 extends over 13 amino acids. Supplemented by reference TRBV7-2 and TRBJ1-1, the full variable domain reads GAGVSQSPSNKVTEKGKDVELRCDPISGHTALYWYRQSLGQGLEFLIYFQGNSAPDKSGLPSDRFSAERTGGSVSTLTIQRTQQEDSAVYLCASSLAGSGSAFFGQGTRLTVV.

The chain carries TRBV12-3 or TRBV12-4 and TRBJ1-3, with 7 nucleotides matching TRBD1. The CDR3 loop spans 14 amino acids. The V segment lost 3 bases and the J segment 2 bases; nucleotides outside the gene matches: 1. The CDR3 region is CASSLTGTGNTIYF. CDR3 nucleotide sequence: TGTGCCAGCAGTTTGACAGGGACTGGAAACACCATATATTTT.

The chain joins TRBV11-2 to TRBJ1-5, with 7 bases fitting TRBD1. The junction had 11 bases not matched to a gene; V was cut back by 5 bases and J by 7 bases. Per germline, CDR1 SGHAT and CDR2 FQNNGV. The CDR3 is 15 residues long. CDR3 in DNA: TGTGCCAGCAGCCCTCAGGGGGGGTCTGGGCAGCCCCAGCATTTT. Its protein product is CASSPQGGSGQPQHF.

In its sample, this clonotype was seen a few times. The chain links TRBV20-1 to TRBJ2-1; no firm D call. Germline V lookup: CDR1 DFQATT, CDR2 SNEGSKA (reference sequence). Trimming left V 5 bases short and J 10 bases short, with 15 bases between. This CDR3 spans 12 amino acids. The CDR3 loop is CSAGSWRAEQFF. Here the CDR3 DNA reads TGCAGTGCTGGAAGCTGGAGAGCGGAGCAGTTCTTC.

Ten or more counts support this clonotype. The chain links TRBV6-5 to TRBJ2-2; the D gene is possibly TRBD1 (5 bases). This CDR3 is built from 12 residues. CDR1 and CDR2 from the germline V gene are MNHEY and SVGAGI. Trimming took 11 bases from V and 6 from J, leaving 13 bases between them. The CDR3 reads CAVRQWAGELFF. The CDR3 DNA reads as TGTGCCGTCAGACAGTGGGCCGGGGAGCTGTTTTTT.

The chain employs TRBV12-3 or TRBV12-4 and TRBJ1-5, with TRBD1 as a possible D gene (5 bases). V lost 2 bases to trimming and J lost 0 bases, with 5 bases between them. The CDR3 covers 14 residues. The CDR3 loop is CASSLQGSNQPQHF. The CDR3 DNA reads TGTGCCAGCAGTTTACAGGGTAGCAATCAGCCCCAGCATTTT.

This clonotype has only a few counts. The genes are TRBV27 and TRBJ1-6, with 7 bases identical to TRBD1. CDR1 MNHEY and CDR2 SMNVEV come from the germline V gene (reference sequence). CDR3 size: 14 residues. The junction had 3 bases not matched to a gene; V was cut back by 4 bases and J by 6 bases. This chain's CDR3 is CASSWGTANSPLHF. In DNA, the CDR3 is TGTGCCAGCAGTTGGGGGACAGCTAATTCACCCCTCCACTTT.

This clonotype was recorded a few times. The rearrangement uses TRBV18 and TRBJ2-7; 9 positions agree with TRBD2. The V gene end was trimmed by 3 bases and the J gene end by 4 bases; junction bases not matched to a gene: 7. The V gene's germline CDR1 is KGHSH and CDR2 LQKENI. CDR3 length equals 15 residues. The CDR3 sequence is CASSPLGTSRYEQYF. The CDR3 coding sequence is TGTGCCAGCTCACCTCTGGGGACTAGCAGATACGAGCAGTACTTC.

This clonotype was found a few times. This chain joins TRBV4-2 and TRBJ1-5; D is undetermined. The V end was cut by 2 bases, the J end by 1 base, with 6 bases between. This CDR3 contains 14 residues. Germline V CDR1 and CDR2: LGHNA, YNFKEQ. The CDR3 nucleotides are TGTGCCAGCAGCCAAATCCCCAGCAATCAGCCCCAGCATTTT. Amino acids: CASSQIPSNQPQHF.

This clonotype is a singleton in its sample. The J gene is TRBJ2-3, the V gene TRBV29-1; no reliable D call. CDR1 and CDR2 (germline): SQVTM, ANQGSEA. This CDR3 spans 16 amino acids. Between the trimmed V and J ends, which lost 0 bases and 0 bases, there was a span of 13 bases. CDR3 sequence reads: CSVEDLTSPSTDTQYF. The CDR3 region has the DNA TGCAGCGTTGAAGATCTCACATCCCCAAGCACAGATACGCAGTATTTT.